This T cell receptor (beta chain) was obtained from a study of T-cell memory formation after mild COVID-19. Only a few counts were recorded for this clonotype. The antigen remains undetermined. Per the germline V gene, CDR1 is DFQATT and CDR2 is SNEGSKA (reference sequence). This CDR3 spans 15 amino acids. Deletions cut 2 bases from V and 2 bases from J, with 12 bases between. Study-wide points: Clones contracting over day 15 to 85 were CD4/CD8 balanced, with later expanders leaning CD4+. Contracting CD4+ clones were located mainly in CM and EM, and CD8+ clones in EMRA. Researchers found some responding clones in pre-infection memory, a sign that cross-reactive memory joined.

Constant-segment-primed 5'RACE gave TCR alpha and TCR beta cDNA libraries with sample barcodes and UMIs. Each CDR3 protein is one row after TCRdb ran MiXCR on the 5' RACE reads. The repertoire has 430,000 or so distinct CDR3 sequences, about 23% of them found once; the top ten carry about 12%. V usage is TRBV20-1 and J usage is TRBJ2-2, with D perhaps being TRBD1 or TRBD2 (5 bases each). The TCR sequence derives from an adult woman who had mild COVID-19 (a few samples of this study predate the infection). Cell type and time point are not known. Sequenced input: PBMCs or a T cell subset sorted from them (not recorded which). This chain's CDR3 is CSARKRGTNTGELFF. CDR3 nucleotides: TGCAGTGCTAGAAAGAGAGGGACCAACACCGGGGAGCTGTTTTTT.